These T cell receptor beta chains were read from a single sample in a study of cytomegalovirus exposure and HLA in healthy donors. Sequencing used immunoSEQ multiplex PCR; TCRdb keeps in-frame clones, though not all of them. The profile covers roughly 63,000 clones, with about three quarters appearing a single time and approximately 23% taken by the ten largest. The sequenced sample consisted of PBMCs. The source of these receptors is a man aged 50-60 years in good health and CMV-seropositive. The CDR3 runs from the conserved cysteine through the conserved F or W. A D gene is named only where the DNA matches it firmly. The listing skips clone size in some rows; elsewhere it reads once, few, many or a size class.

cdr3_aa cdr3_nt clone_size v_call d_call j_call
CASSSGGRETQYF TGTGCCAGCAGCTCCGGGGGGCGAGAGACCCAGTACTTC . TRBV7-2 . TRBJ2-5
CASSPDDPYLFSGEYEQYF TGCGCCAGCAGCCCGGATGACCCTTACCTATTTAGCGGGGAGTACGAGCAGTACTTC . TRBV5-1 TRBD2 TRBJ2-7
CAWSEGGGATDTQYF TGTGCCTGGAGCGAAGGCGGGGGAGCGACAGATACGCAGTATTTT . TRBV30 TRBD2 TRBJ2-3
CASKARGYTEAFF TGTGCCAGCAAGGCCAGGGGGTACACTGAAGCTTTCTTT few TRBV6-5 TRBD1 TRBJ1-1
CARKGGTSGETDTQYF TGTGCCAGAAAGGGGGGAACTAGCGGGGAAACAGATACGCAGTATTTT once TRBV2 TRBD2 TRBJ2-3
CASSTGTGGLDTYEQYF TGTGCCAGCAGCACCGGGACAGGAGGACTAGACACCTACGAGCAGTACTTC few TRBV7-9 . TRBJ2-7
CASSYSIGGVDTQYF TGTGCCAGCAGTTACTCGATAGGGGGGGTAGATACGCAGTATTTT few TRBV6-6 . TRBJ2-3
CASSFSSNQPQHF TGTGCCAGCAGCTTCAGTAGCAATCAGCCCCAGCATTTT few TRBV11-2 . TRBJ1-5
CACWGLDTEAFF TGTGCTTGCTGGGGGCTTGACACTGAAGCTTTCTTT few TRBV28 . TRBJ1-1
CASSQVGQGVNEQFF TGCGCCAGCAGCCAAGTGGGACAGGGAGTCAATGAGCAGTTCTTC . TRBV4-1 TRBD1 TRBJ2-1
CASSRGFTYEQYF TGTGCCAGCAGCAGGGGGTTTACCTACGAGCAGTACTTC . TRBV5-6 . TRBJ2-7
CASSHTTAGGIDTQYF TGTGCCAGCAGCCACACTACAGCGGGGGGTATAGATACGCAGTATTTT once TRBV5-6 TRBD2 TRBJ2-3
CASSRQGARRETQYF TGTGCCAGCAGTCGCCAGGGGGCGAGGAGGGAGACCCAGTACTTC . TRBV6-1 TRBD1 TRBJ2-5
CASSLAGRGGGANVLTF TGTGCCAGCAGCTTGGCCGGACGGGGGGGCGGGGCCAACGTCCTGACTTTC . TRBV5-4 TRBD2 TRBJ2-6
CASSVGNGGAPETQYF TGTGCCAGCAGCGTAGGTAACGGGGGGGCTCCAGAGACCCAGTACTTC . TRBV9 TRBD2 TRBJ2-5
CASSQEQGYNSPLHF TGCGCCAGCAGCCAAGAGCAGGGATATAATTCACCCCTCCACTTT . TRBV4-3 . TRBJ1-6
CASRRGSGRALGDEQYF TGTGCCAGCCGTCGGGGTAGCGGGAGGGCCCTCGGCGACGAGCAGTACTTC . TRBV27 TRBD2 TRBJ2-7
CASGNRGTEAFF TGTGCCAGCGGTAACAGGGGCACTGAAGCTTTCTTT . TRBV27 TRBD1 TRBJ1-1
CASSPGNTGELFF TGTGCCAGCAGCCCAGGGAACACCGGGGAGCTGTTTTTT . TRBV9 . TRBJ2-2
CASSSRGADTEAFF TGTGCCAGCAGCTCTCGGGGGGCGGACACTGAAGCTTTCTTT . TRBV7-6 . TRBJ1-1
CASSFSGGKTQYF TGTGCCAGCAGCTTTTCAGGGGGCAAGACCCAGTACTTC once TRBV5-4 TRBD1 TRBJ2-5
CASSLTGMEGLVTPSRDTQYF TGTGCCAGCAGCTTAACGGGAATGGAGGGACTAGTTACTCCTTCACGAGATACGCAGTATTTT . TRBV7-3 TRBD2 TRBJ2-3
CASSLVPGLGGGTDTQYF TGTGCCAGCAGCTTAGTCCCAGGACTAGGAGGGGGCACAGATACGCAGTATTTT . TRBV7-2 TRBD2 TRBJ2-3
CASSLSGTFAWGYTF TGTGCCAGCAGTTTATCAGGGACTTTCGCCTGGGGCTACACCTTC . TRBV27 . TRBJ1-2
CASSGGSQAPLHF TGTGCCAGCAGCGGGGGCTCGCAGGCTCCCCTCCACTTT few TRBV7-9 . TRBJ1-6
CASSRDRGRENTEAFF TGTGCCAGCTCTCGAGACAGGGGAAGGGAAAACACTGAAGCTTTCTTT . TRBV18 TRBD1 TRBJ1-1
CASSEGLAAYEQYF TGTGCCAGCAGCGAAGGACTAGCGGCCTACGAGCAGTACTTC . TRBV21-1 . TRBJ2-7
CSVGLKNTEAFF TGCAGCGTAGGACTGAAGAACACTGAAGCTTTCTTT few TRBV29-1 . TRBJ1-1
CASSPSGTNEKLFF TGTGCCAGCTCACCGTCGGGAACTAATGAAAAACTGTTTTTT few TRBV18 . TRBJ1-4
CASSLVGAGNTIYF TGCGCCAGCAGCTTGGTGGGAGCTGGAAACACCATATATTTT once TRBV5-1 . TRBJ1-3
CASRRRAGELFF TGTGCCAGCAGACGGAGGGCCGGGGAGCTGTTTTTT few TRBV7-8 . TRBJ2-2
CASSLWGGTQETQYF TGTGCCAGCAGCCTATGGGGGGGGACCCAAGAGACCCAGTACTTC . TRBV7-9 TRBD2 TRBJ2-5
CAWSVAGLSYGYTF TGTGCCTGGAGTGTAGCAGGTCTGAGCTATGGCTACACCTTC . TRBV30 . TRBJ1-2
CASSIGAGLGQGNFQYF TGTGCCAGCAGTATCGGGGCGGGGTTGGGACAGGGTAACTTCCAGTACTTC . TRBV5-4 TRBD1 TRBJ2-5
CASSQDVQGLAGDTQYF TGCGCCAGCAGCCAAGATGTCCAGGGACTAGCGGGAGATACGCAGTATTTT . TRBV4-3 TRBD2 TRBJ2-3
CASSICPGTGGVSSGNTIYF TGTGCCAGCAGTATATGTCCCGGGACAGGGGGCGTCAGCTCTGGAAACACCATATATTTT . TRBV6-4 TRBD1 TRBJ1-3